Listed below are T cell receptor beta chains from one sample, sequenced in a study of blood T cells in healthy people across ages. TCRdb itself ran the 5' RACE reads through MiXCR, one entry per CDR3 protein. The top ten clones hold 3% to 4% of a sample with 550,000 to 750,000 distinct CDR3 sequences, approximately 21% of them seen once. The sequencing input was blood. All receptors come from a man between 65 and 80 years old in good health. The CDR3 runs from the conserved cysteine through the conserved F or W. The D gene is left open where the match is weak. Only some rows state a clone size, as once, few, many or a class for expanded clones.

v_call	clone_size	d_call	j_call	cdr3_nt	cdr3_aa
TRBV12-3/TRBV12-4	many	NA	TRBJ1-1	TGTGCCAGCAGTTTACCCCAGGGTCGTTCTGAAGCTTTCTTT	CASSLPQGRSEAFF
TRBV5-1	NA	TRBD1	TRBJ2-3	TGCGCCAGCAGCGTCCGCGACAGGGGAGATACGCAGTATTTT	CASSVRDRGDTQYF
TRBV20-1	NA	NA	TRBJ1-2	TGCAGTGCTAGAGTTGGCGGCAATGGCTACACCTTC	CSARVGGNGYTF
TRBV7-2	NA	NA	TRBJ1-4	TGTGCCAGCACCTCGGAGATAGGCGAAAAACTGTTTTTT	CASTSEIGEKLFF
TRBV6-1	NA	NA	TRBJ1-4	TGTGCCAGCAATTCCGGCAATGAAAAACTGTTTTTT	CASNSGNEKLFF
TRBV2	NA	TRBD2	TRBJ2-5	TGTGCCAGCAGGACGGGACTAGCGGAGACCCAGTACTTC	CASRTGLAETQYF
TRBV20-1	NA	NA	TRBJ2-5	TGCAGTGTCAAGATCCAAGAGACCCAGTACTTC	CSVKIQETQYF
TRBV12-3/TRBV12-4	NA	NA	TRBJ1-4	TGTGCCAGCAGTCCCTCCGGCGGGAGTGTAAATGAAAAACTGTTTTTT	CASSPSGGSVNEKLFF
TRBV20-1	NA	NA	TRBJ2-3	TGCAGTGCTCCCAGTGGGACACACACAGATACGCAGTATTTT	CSAPSGTHTDTQYF
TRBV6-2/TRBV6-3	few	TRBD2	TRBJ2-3	TGTGCCAGCAGTTACCCAGCGGGGCCTAGCACAGATACGCAGTATTTT	CASSYPAGPSTDTQYF
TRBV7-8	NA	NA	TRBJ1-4	TGTGCCAGCAGCTATCCCGGGGGGAAACTGTTTTTT	CASSYPGGKLFF
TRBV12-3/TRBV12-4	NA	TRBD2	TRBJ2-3	TGTGCCAGCAGTGTAGGAACTAGCGGGAGGGCCTCGGCGCAGTATTTT	CASSVGTSGRASAQYF
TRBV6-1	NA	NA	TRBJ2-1	TGTGCCAGCAGTGCCCCCCCCGGCGGACGCTCCTACAATGAGCAGTTCTTC	CASSAPPGGRSYNEQFF